The rows below give T cell receptor beta chains drawn from one sample of a study of blood T cell repertoires in COVID-19. Here immunoSEQ multiplex PCR was the method, and the copy in TCRdb shows in-frame clones only, minus some. The sample lists about 190,000 clones, approximately 91% occurring once. Sequencing was done on a sample of peripheral blood. The origin of the receptors is a man aged 30-40 years with acute or convalescent COVID-19. The CDR3 runs from the conserved cysteine through the conserved F or W. The order of the fields is CDR3 DNA, CDR3 protein, CDR3 length, clone size, J gene, D gene, V gene. The D gene is left open where the match is weak. For some rows the clone size is stated as once, few or many, or as a class when expanded; others skip it.

CDR3 DNA: TGTGCCAGCAGTGAACGGGGGGCGCGGGGGACTGAAGCTTTCTTT
CDR3 protein: CASSERGARGTEAFF
CDR3 length: 15
clone size: NA
J gene: TRBJ1-1
D gene: NA
V gene: TRBV6-1

CDR3 DNA: TGCGCCAGCAGCCAAGTACCCCCGGAGTGGGAGCTCCTTAATGAAAAACTGTTTTTT
CDR3 protein: CASSQVPPEWELLNEKLFF
CDR3 length: 19
clone size: once
J gene: TRBJ1-4
D gene: NA
V gene: TRBV4-1

CDR3 DNA: TGTGCCAGCAGCAATGCGGGAGGGCCAAACGAGCAGTACTTC
CDR3 protein: CASSNAGGPNEQYF
CDR3 length: 14
clone size: NA
J gene: TRBJ2-7
D gene: NA
V gene: TRBV21-1

CDR3 DNA: TGTGCCAGCTCACCACGGGCCCGGAACACCGGGGAGCTGTTTTTT
CDR3 protein: CASSPRARNTGELFF
CDR3 length: 15
clone size: NA
J gene: TRBJ2-2
D gene: NA
V gene: TRBV18

CDR3 DNA: TGTGCCAGCAGCTTATTCTTGGCGGGGGCTGAAGCTTTCTTT
CDR3 protein: CASSLFLAGAEAFF
CDR3 length: 14
clone size: NA
J gene: TRBJ1-1
D gene: NA
V gene: TRBV7-9

CDR3 DNA: TGCGCCAGCGAGCCTACTGGCGGGGGCCCCGTGGAGACCCAGTACTTC
CDR3 protein: CASEPTGGGPVETQYF
CDR3 length: 16
clone size: NA
J gene: TRBJ2-5
D gene: NA
V gene: TRBV5-1

CDR3 DNA: TGTGCCAGCAGTTACGGTGACAGGGGATCTGGCTACACCTTC
CDR3 protein: CASSYGDRGSGYTF
CDR3 length: 14
clone size: NA
J gene: TRBJ1-2
D gene: TRBD1
V gene: TRBV6-5

CDR3 DNA: TGTGCCAGCAGCCCCGGACTAGGCGGCACAGATACGCAGTATTTT
CDR3 protein: CASSPGLGGTDTQYF
CDR3 length: 15
clone size: NA
J gene: TRBJ2-3
D gene: TRBD2
V gene: TRBV7-3

CDR3 DNA: TGTGCCACCAGCAGGGGGCAGAACTATGGCTACACCTTC
CDR3 protein: CATSRGQNYGYTF
CDR3 length: 13
clone size: NA
J gene: TRBJ1-2
D gene: NA
V gene: TRBV15

CDR3 DNA: TGTGCCAGCAATAACGTGGGGGGAGTGAGTACCGGGGAGCTGTTTTTT
CDR3 protein: CASNNVGGVSTGELFF
CDR3 length: 16
clone size: NA
J gene: TRBJ2-2
D gene: NA
V gene: TRBV11-2

CDR3 DNA: TGCGCCAGCACCTCGGGGGCTAGCGGGGGGGCCACAGATACGCAGTATTTT
CDR3 protein: CASTSGASGGATDTQYF
CDR3 length: 17
clone size: NA
J gene: TRBJ2-3
D gene: TRBD2
V gene: TRBV5-1

CDR3 DNA: TGTGCCACCAGTGATAAGGGGACTAGCAGGGAGACCCAGTACTTC
CDR3 protein: CATSDKGTSRETQYF
CDR3 length: 15
clone size: NA
J gene: TRBJ2-5
D gene: TRBD2
V gene: TRBV24-1

CDR3 DNA: TGTGCCAGCAGCAATCCGGGTAGGGGAAGAGAGACCCAGTACTTC
CDR3 protein: CASSNPGRGRETQYF
CDR3 length: 15
clone size: NA
J gene: TRBJ2-5
D gene: NA
V gene: TRBV21-1

CDR3 DNA: TGCGCCAGCAGCCAGGACAGGGCAAGCAATCAGCCCCAGCATTTT
CDR3 protein: CASSQDRASNQPQHF
CDR3 length: 15
clone size: NA
J gene: TRBJ1-5
D gene: TRBD1
V gene: TRBV10-2

CDR3 DNA: TGCGCCAGCAGCTCCAGCGGGGGCTCCTACAATGAGCAGTTCTTC
CDR3 protein: CASSSSGGSYNEQFF
CDR3 length: 15
clone size: NA
J gene: TRBJ2-1
D gene: TRBD2
V gene: TRBV5-1

CDR3 DNA: TGTGCCAGCAGTGCTGGGCTAGCGGCAGATACGCAGTATTTT
CDR3 protein: CASSAGLAADTQYF
CDR3 length: 14
clone size: NA
J gene: TRBJ2-3
D gene: TRBD2
V gene: TRBV2

CDR3 DNA: TGTGCCAGCAGTACAACAGCGAACACTGAAGCTTTCTTT
CDR3 protein: CASSTTANTEAFF
CDR3 length: 13
clone size: NA
J gene: TRBJ1-1
D gene: NA
V gene: TRBV27

CDR3 DNA: TGTGCCAGCTCATCGGACAGGGGAGGAAACACCATATATTTT
CDR3 protein: CASSSDRGGNTIYF
CDR3 length: 14
clone size: NA
J gene: TRBJ1-3
D gene: TRBD1
V gene: TRBV18

CDR3 DNA: TGTGCCAGTAAACCCGGACAGGGCAACTCCTACGAGCAGTACTTC
CDR3 protein: CASKPGQGNSYEQYF
CDR3 length: 15
clone size: NA
J gene: TRBJ2-7
D gene: TRBD1
V gene: TRBV19

CDR3 DNA: TGTGCCTGGAGTAGACCGGACAGGGCGGATCAGCCCCAGCATTTT
CDR3 protein: CAWSRPDRADQPQHF
CDR3 length: 15
clone size: NA
J gene: TRBJ1-5
D gene: TRBD1
V gene: TRBV30

CDR3 DNA: TGTGCCAGCAGCGTAACAGGGACAGGGAGATCCTACGAGCAGTACTTC
CDR3 protein: CASSVTGTGRSYEQYF
CDR3 length: 16
clone size: NA
J gene: TRBJ2-7
D gene: TRBD1
V gene: TRBV9

CDR3 DNA: TGCAGTGCTAGTGGGACAGCCTATGGCTACACCTTC
CDR3 protein: CSASGTAYGYTF
CDR3 length: 12
clone size: NA
J gene: TRBJ1-2
D gene: TRBD1
V gene: TRBV20-1

CDR3 DNA: TGTGCCTGGATAGAGGGGGTTGAAGCTTTCTTT
CDR3 protein: CAWIEGVEAFF
CDR3 length: 11
clone size: NA
J gene: TRBJ1-1
D gene: NA
V gene: TRBV30

CDR3 DNA: TGTGCCAGCAGCCGGGACAGTGGGTCGCAAGATACGCAGTATTTT
CDR3 protein: CASSRDSGSQDTQYF
CDR3 length: 15
clone size: NA
J gene: TRBJ2-3
D gene: TRBD1
V gene: TRBV7-3

CDR3 DNA: TGTGCCTGGAGGCAGGGGATTAGCGAGCAGTACTTC
CDR3 protein: CAWRQGISEQYF
CDR3 length: 12
clone size: NA
J gene: TRBJ2-7
D gene: NA
V gene: TRBV30

CDR3 DNA: TGTGCCAGCGAGGGACAGGGGGCTGGAAACACCATATATTTT
CDR3 protein: CASEGQGAGNTIYF
CDR3 length: 14
clone size: NA
J gene: TRBJ1-3
D gene: TRBD1
V gene: TRBV6-5

CDR3 DNA: TGTGCTCCCCGGACTAGCGGGAGCACAGATACGCAGTATTTT
CDR3 protein: CAPRTSGSTDTQYF
CDR3 length: 14
clone size: NA
J gene: TRBJ2-3
D gene: TRBD2
V gene: TRBV12-5

CDR3 DNA: TGTGCCAGCAGTTACTCGCCACTAGCGGGTCCCACAGGCTACGAGCAGTACTTC
CDR3 protein: CASSYSPLAGPTGYEQYF
CDR3 length: 18
clone size: NA
J gene: TRBJ2-7
D gene: TRBD2
V gene: TRBV6-2/TRBV6-3

CDR3 DNA: TGTGCCAGCAGTTACGCACCGGGACAGGGGGCCCTAACTGAAGCTTTCTTT
CDR3 protein: CASSYAPGQGALTEAFF
CDR3 length: 17
clone size: NA
J gene: TRBJ1-1
D gene: TRBD1
V gene: TRBV6-2/TRBV6-3

CDR3 DNA: TGTGCCAGTAGTTCAGGGGCCGGTAATGAAAAACTGTTTTTT
CDR3 protein: CASSSGAGNEKLFF
CDR3 length: 14
clone size: NA
J gene: TRBJ1-4
D gene: NA
V gene: TRBV19

CDR3 DNA: TGTGCCAGCAGTTCCCCAGGTTCGGTTCGGAACACTGAAGCTTTCTTT
CDR3 protein: CASSSPGSVRNTEAFF
CDR3 length: 16
clone size: NA
J gene: TRBJ1-1
D gene: NA
V gene: TRBV28

CDR3 DNA: TGTGCCACCAGTGAGCCCGGGACAGGGAACGAAAAACTGTTTTTT
CDR3 protein: CATSEPGTGNEKLFF
CDR3 length: 15
clone size: few
J gene: TRBJ1-4
D gene: TRBD1
V gene: TRBV24-1

CDR3 DNA: TGTGCCAGCAGAATTACAGGGTTAAACCTGTACTTC
CDR3 protein: CASRITGLNLYF
CDR3 length: 12
clone size: NA
J gene: TRBJ2-7
D gene: NA
V gene: TRBV28

CDR3 DNA: TGTGCCAGCAGTTATCCTTCCGGGGGATATAACACAGATACGCAGTATTTT
CDR3 protein: CASSYPSGGYNTDTQYF
CDR3 length: 17
clone size: few
J gene: TRBJ2-3
D gene: NA
V gene: TRBV6-2/TRBV6-3

CDR3 DNA: TGTGCCAGCAGCCCCGACACATACTATGGCTACACCTTC
CDR3 protein: CASSPDTYYGYTF
CDR3 length: 13
clone size: NA
J gene: TRBJ1-2
D gene: NA
V gene: TRBV12-3/TRBV12-4

CDR3 DNA: TGTGCCAGCAGCCCTAGCGGGCCCCCCACAGATACGCAGTATTTT
CDR3 protein: CASSPSGPPTDTQYF
CDR3 length: 15
clone size: NA
J gene: TRBJ2-3
D gene: TRBD2
V gene: TRBV7-9

CDR3 DNA: TGTGCCAGCAGGTCTGGGGACAGGACGGGAAACACCATATATTTT
CDR3 protein: CASRSGDRTGNTIYF
CDR3 length: 15
clone size: NA
J gene: TRBJ1-3
D gene: TRBD1
V gene: TRBV5-6

CDR3 DNA: TGCAGCCTTACCCCCGGGACAGGGGCTTCCAATGAGCAGTTCTTC
CDR3 protein: CSLTPGTGASNEQFF
CDR3 length: 15
clone size: once
J gene: TRBJ2-1
D gene: TRBD1
V gene: TRBV29-1

CDR3 DNA: TGTGCCAGCCTCGCGGAGACTAGCGGGAGGACCCAGTACTTC
CDR3 protein: CASLAETSGRTQYF
CDR3 length: 14
clone size: NA
J gene: TRBJ2-5
D gene: TRBD2
V gene: TRBV2

CDR3 DNA: TGTGCCAGTAGTATTGGTCCGCTAGACGAGCAGTACTTC
CDR3 protein: CASSIGPLDEQYF
CDR3 length: 13
clone size: NA
J gene: TRBJ2-7
D gene: NA
V gene: TRBV19

CDR3 DNA: TGTGCCAGCAGTTTGACCGGGACAGCTACCATCTACGAGCAGTACTTC
CDR3 protein: CASSLTGTATIYEQYF
CDR3 length: 16
clone size: NA
J gene: TRBJ2-7
D gene: TRBD1
V gene: TRBV28

CDR3 DNA: TGTGCCAGCAGTGAAAGGGGGTATCAAGAGACCCAGTACTTC
CDR3 protein: CASSERGYQETQYF
CDR3 length: 14
clone size: NA
J gene: TRBJ2-5
D gene: NA
V gene: TRBV2

CDR3 DNA: TGTGCCAGTAGTATCCGGAAGCCCGGGACTTCACATTACGAGCAGTACTTC
CDR3 protein: CASSIRKPGTSHYEQYF
CDR3 length: 17
clone size: NA
J gene: TRBJ2-7
D gene: NA
V gene: TRBV19

CDR3 DNA: TGTGCCAGCAGCCAGGACACCTCCTACGAGCAGTACTTC
CDR3 protein: CASSQDTSYEQYF
CDR3 length: 13
clone size: NA
J gene: TRBJ2-7
D gene: NA
V gene: TRBV14

CDR3 DNA: TGTGCCAGCAGTCCAAGACCGGGACAGGGTACGTACGAGCAGTACTTC
CDR3 protein: CASSPRPGQGTYEQYF
CDR3 length: 16
clone size: NA
J gene: TRBJ2-7
D gene: TRBD1
V gene: TRBV27

CDR3 DNA: TGTGCCAGCAGCTTAGGGGCGGGCGTTTTCACAGATACGCAGTATTTT
CDR3 protein: CASSLGAGVFTDTQYF
CDR3 length: 16
clone size: NA
J gene: TRBJ2-3
D gene: NA
V gene: TRBV7-9

CDR3 DNA: TGTGCCAGCAGCCCATCCGGGACTAGCGGGAGGACAGAGACCCAGTACTTC
CDR3 protein: CASSPSGTSGRTETQYF
CDR3 length: 17
clone size: NA
J gene: TRBJ2-5
D gene: TRBD2
V gene: TRBV5-4

CDR3 DNA: TGTGCCAGCAGTTTACGGAGTAGAACGGCCTTGTATAATTCACCCCTCCACTTT
CDR3 protein: CASSLRSRTALYNSPLHF
CDR3 length: 18
clone size: NA
J gene: TRBJ1-6
D gene: NA
V gene: TRBV27